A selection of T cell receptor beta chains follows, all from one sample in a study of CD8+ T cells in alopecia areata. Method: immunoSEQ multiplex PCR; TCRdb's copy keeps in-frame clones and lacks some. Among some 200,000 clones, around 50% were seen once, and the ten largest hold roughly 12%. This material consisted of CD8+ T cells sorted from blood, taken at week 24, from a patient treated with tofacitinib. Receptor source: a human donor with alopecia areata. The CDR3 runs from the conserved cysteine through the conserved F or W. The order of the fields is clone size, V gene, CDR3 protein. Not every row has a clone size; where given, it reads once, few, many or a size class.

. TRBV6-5 CASSRTSENTGELFF
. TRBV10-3 CAIVPDRAPREQFF
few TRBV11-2 CASSLEAGGSYEQYF
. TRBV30 CAWSMGEETQYF
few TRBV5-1 CASSSDSSNTEAFF
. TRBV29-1 CSVEVTGQGTLYEQYF
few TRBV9 CASSVEEGLSYEQYF
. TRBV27 CASSVGAGTGELFF
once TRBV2 CASTPAGGVGTEAFF
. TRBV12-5 CASGERDIEQFF
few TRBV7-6 CASSPLSGVTDTQYF
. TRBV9 CASSSQGGGNEKLFF
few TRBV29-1 CSVESGANVLTF
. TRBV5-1 CASSPSGVGGSSYEQYF
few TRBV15 CATSTRDTHNSPLHF
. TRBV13 CASSINRGDEKLFF
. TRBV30 CAWSIRSTEKLFF
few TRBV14 CASSLHSGGANEQFF
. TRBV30 CACLNRFGSGTAGETQYF
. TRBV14 CASSQDQQGASYNEQFF
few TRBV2 CASNWATHQPQHF
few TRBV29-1 CSVESDSGANVLTF
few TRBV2 CASSEAHWAEVSYEQYF
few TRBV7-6 CASSYYGTGKETQYF
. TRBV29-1 CSVELRTEQFF
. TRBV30 CAWSGRNEQFF
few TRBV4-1 CASSQGGQGIYGYTF
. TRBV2 CASSENYGYTF